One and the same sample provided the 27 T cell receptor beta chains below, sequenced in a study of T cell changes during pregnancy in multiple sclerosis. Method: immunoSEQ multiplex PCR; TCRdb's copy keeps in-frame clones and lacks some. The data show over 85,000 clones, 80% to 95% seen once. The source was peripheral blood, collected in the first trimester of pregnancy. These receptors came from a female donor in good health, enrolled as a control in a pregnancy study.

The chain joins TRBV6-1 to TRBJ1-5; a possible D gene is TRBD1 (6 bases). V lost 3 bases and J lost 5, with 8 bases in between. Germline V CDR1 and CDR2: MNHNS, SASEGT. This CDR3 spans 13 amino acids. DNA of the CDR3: TGTGCCAGCAGTGAGAGGGGGTATCAGCCCCAGCATTTT. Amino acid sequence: CASSERGYQPQHF.

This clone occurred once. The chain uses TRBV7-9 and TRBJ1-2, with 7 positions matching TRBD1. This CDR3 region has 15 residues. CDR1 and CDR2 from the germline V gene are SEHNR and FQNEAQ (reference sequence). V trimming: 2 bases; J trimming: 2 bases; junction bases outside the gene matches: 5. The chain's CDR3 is CASSLLEGANYGYTF. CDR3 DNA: TGTGCCAGCAGCTTATTAGAGGGGGCGAACTATGGCTACACCTTC.

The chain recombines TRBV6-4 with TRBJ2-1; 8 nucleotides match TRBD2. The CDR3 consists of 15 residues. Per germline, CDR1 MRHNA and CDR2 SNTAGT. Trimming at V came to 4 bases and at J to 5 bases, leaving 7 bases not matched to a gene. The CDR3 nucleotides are TGTGCCAGCAGTGTAGCCACTAGCGGAAACAATGAGCAGTTCTTC. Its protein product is CASSVATSGNNEQFF.

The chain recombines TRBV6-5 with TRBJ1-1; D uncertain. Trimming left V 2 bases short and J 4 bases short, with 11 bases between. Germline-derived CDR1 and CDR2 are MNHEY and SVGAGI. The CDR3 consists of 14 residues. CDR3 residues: CASSYGLVGTEAFF. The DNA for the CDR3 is TGTGCCAGCAGTTACGGGCTGGTGGGCACTGAAGCTTTCTTT.

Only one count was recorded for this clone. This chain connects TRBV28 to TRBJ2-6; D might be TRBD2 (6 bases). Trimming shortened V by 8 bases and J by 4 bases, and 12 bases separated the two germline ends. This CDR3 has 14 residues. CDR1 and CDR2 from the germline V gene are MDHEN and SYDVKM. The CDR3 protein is CASRRGRGANVLTF. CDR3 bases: TGTGCCAGCCGACGAGGGAGGGGGGCCAACGTCCTGACTTTC.

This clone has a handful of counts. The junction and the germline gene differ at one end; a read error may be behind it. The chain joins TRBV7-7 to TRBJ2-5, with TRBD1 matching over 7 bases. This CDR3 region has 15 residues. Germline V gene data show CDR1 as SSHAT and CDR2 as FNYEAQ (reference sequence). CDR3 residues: CASSLGQGEFETQYF. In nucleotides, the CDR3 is TGTGCTAGCAGCTTAGGGCAGGGGGAGTTCGAGACCCAGTACTTC.

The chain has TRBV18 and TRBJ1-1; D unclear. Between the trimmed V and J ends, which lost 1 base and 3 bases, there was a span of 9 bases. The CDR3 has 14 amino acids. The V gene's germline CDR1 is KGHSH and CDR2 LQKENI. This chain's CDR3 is CASSPLGQDTEAFF. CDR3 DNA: TGTGCCAGCTCACCACTGGGCCAGGACACTGAAGCTTTCTTT.

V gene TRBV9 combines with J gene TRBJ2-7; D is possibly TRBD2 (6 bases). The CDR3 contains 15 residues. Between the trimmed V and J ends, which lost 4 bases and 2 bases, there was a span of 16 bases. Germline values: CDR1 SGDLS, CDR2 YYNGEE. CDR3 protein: CASSQQFGGTYEQYF. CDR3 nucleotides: TGTGCCAGCAGCCAACAGTTTGGGGGGACCTACGAGCAGTACTTC. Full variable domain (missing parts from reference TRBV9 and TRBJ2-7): DSGVTQTPKHLITATGQRVTLRCSPRSGDLSVYWYQQSLDQGLQFLIQYYNGEERAKGNILERFSAQQFPDLHSELNLSSLELGDSALYFCASSQQFGGTYEQYFGPGTRLTVT.

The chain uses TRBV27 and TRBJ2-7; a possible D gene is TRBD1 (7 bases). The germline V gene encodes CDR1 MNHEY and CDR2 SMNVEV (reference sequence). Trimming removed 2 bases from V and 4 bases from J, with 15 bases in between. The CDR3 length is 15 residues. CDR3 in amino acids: CASSLIQGGGYEQYF. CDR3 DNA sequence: TGTGCCAGCAGTTTAATTCAGGGGGGTGGATACGAGCAGTACTTC.

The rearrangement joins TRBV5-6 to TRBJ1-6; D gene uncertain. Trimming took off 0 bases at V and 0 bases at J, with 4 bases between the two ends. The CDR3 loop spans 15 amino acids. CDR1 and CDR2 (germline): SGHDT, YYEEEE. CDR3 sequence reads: CASSLGSSYNSPLHF. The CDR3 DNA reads TGTGCCAGCAGCTTGGGGAGCTCCTATAATTCACCCCTCCACTTT.

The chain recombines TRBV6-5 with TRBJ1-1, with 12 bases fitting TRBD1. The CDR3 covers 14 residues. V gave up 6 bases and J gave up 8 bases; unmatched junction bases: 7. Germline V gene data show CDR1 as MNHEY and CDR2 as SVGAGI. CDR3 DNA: TGTGCCAGCAGCCGGGGACAGGGGGCCGGGGAAGCTTTCTTT. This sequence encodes CASSRGQGAGEAFF.

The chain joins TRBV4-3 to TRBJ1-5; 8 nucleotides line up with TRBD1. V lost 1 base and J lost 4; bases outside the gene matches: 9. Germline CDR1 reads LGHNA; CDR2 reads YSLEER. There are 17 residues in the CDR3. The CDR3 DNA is TGCGCCAGCAGCCAAGGCCCGACAGGGGCCCTAAATCAGCCCCAGCATTTT. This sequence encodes CASSQGPTGALNQPQHF.

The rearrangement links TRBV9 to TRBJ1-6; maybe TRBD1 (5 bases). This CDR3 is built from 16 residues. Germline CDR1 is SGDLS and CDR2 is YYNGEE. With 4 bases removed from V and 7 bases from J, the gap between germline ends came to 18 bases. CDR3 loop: CASSPRAGGENSPLHF. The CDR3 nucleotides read TGTGCCAGCAGCCCCCGGGCGGGAGGGGAGAATTCACCCCTCCACTTT.

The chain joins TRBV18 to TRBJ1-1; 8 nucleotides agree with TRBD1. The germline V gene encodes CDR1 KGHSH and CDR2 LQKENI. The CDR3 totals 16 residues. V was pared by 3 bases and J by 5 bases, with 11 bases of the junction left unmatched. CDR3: CASSPIITGGITEAFF. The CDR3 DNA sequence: TGTGCCAGCTCACCTATAATAACAGGGGGAATTACTGAAGCTTTCTTT.

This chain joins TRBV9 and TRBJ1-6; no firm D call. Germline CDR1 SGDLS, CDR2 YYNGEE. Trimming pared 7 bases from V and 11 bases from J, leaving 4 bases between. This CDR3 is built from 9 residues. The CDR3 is CASGAPLHF. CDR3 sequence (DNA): TGTGCCAGCGGAGCACCCCTCCACTTT.

The CDR3 loop reads CASSYWTGAETQYF. DNA of the CDR3: TGTGCCAGCAGTTACTGGACAGGGGCAGAGACCCAGTACTTC. V and J are TRBV6-5 and TRBJ2-5; 9 nucleotides line up with TRBD1. Germline CDR1 reads MNHEY; CDR2 reads SVGAGI. The CDR3 runs 14 residues. After removal of 1 base from V and 4 bases from J, the junction contained 1 base not matched to a gene.

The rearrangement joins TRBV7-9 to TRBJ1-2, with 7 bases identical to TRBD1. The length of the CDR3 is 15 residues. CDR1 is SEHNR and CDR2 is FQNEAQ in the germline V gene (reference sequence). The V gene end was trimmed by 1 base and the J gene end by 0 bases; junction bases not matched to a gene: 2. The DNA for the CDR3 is TGTGCCAGCAGCTTAGGGGACAGATCTAACTATGGCTACACCTTC. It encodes CASSLGDRSNYGYTF.

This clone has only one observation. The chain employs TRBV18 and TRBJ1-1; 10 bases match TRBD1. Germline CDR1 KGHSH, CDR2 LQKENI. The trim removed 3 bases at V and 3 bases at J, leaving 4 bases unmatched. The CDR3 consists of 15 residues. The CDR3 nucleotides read TGTGCCAGCTCACCTAGACAGGGGGCGCACACTGAAGCTTTCTTT. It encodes CASSPRQGAHTEAFF.

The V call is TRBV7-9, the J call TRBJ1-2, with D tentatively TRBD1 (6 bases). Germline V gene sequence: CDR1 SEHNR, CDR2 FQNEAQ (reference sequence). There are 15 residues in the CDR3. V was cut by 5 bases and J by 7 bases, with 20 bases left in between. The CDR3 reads CASSVRGARKVGYTF. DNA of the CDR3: TGTGCCAGCAGCGTCCGGGGGGCGCGAAAGGTTGGCTACACCTTC.

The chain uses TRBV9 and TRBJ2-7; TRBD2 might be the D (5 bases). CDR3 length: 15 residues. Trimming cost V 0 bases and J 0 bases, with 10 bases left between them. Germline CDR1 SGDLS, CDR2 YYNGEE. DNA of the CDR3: TGTGCCAGCAGCGTAGGGGTAGCGAGCTCCTACGAGCAGTACTTC. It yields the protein CASSVGVASSYEQYF. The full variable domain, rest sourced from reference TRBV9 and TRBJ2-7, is DSGVTQTPKHLITATGQRVTLRCSPRSGDLSVYWYQQSLDQGLQFLIQYYNGEERAKGNILERFSAQQFPDLHSELNLSSLELGDSALYFCASSVGVASSYEQYFGPGTRLTVT.

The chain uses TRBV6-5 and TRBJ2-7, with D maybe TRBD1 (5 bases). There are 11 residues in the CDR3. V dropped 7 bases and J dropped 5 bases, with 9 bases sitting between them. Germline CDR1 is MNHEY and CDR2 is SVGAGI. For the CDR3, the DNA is TGTGCCAGCACTGGGGCGGACGAGCAGTACTTC. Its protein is CASTGADEQYF.

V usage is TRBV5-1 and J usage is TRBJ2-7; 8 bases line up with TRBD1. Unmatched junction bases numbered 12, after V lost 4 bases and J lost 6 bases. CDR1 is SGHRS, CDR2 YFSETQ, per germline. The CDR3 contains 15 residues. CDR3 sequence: CASSPGGTGGREQYF. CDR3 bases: TGCGCCAGCAGCCCTGGCGGTACAGGGGGACGCGAGCAGTACTTC.

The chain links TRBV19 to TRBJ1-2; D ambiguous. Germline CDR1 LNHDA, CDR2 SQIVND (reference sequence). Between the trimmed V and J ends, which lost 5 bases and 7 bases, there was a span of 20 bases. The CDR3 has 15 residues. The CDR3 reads CASSPTTATTIGYTF. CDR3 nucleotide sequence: TGTGCCAGTAGTCCCACAACGGCCACGACAATTGGCTACACCTTC.

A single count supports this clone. CDR3 sequence: CASSLGKGLSNQPQHF. The CDR3 DNA reads as TGTGCCAGCAGCTTGGGAAAGGGACTCTCAAATCAGCCCCAGCATTTT. The chain links TRBV5-6 to TRBJ1-5; D is perhaps TRBD1 (5 bases). CDR3 size: 16 residues. CDR1 and CDR2 (germline): SGHDT, YYEEEE. V lost 0 bases, J lost 4 bases, and 14 bases lay in between.

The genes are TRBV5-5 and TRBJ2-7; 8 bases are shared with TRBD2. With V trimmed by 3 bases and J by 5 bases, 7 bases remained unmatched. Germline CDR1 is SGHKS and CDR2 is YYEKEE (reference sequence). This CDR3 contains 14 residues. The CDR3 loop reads CASSYGGGLNEQYF. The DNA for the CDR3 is TGTGCCAGCAGCTATGGCGGGGGGCTCAACGAGCAGTACTTC.

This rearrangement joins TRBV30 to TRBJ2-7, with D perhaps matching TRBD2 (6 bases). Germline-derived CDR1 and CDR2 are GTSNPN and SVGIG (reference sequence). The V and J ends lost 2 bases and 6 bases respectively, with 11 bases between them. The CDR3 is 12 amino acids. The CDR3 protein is CAWSRSSGEQYF. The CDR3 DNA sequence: TGTGCCTGGAGTAGGAGTAGCGGCGAGCAGTACTTC.

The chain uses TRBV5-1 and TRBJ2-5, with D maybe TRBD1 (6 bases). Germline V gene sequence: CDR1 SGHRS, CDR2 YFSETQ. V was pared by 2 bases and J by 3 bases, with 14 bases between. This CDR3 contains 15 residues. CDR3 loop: CASSLAQGKKETQYF. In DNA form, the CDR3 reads TGCGCCAGCAGCTTAGCACAGGGTAAAAAAGAGACCCAGTACTTC.